These T cell receptor beta chains were read from a single sample in a study of post-analysis software for immune sequencing data. Via MiXCR, TCRdb re-called the PCR reads, giving one row per CDR3 protein. The data show about 560,000 distinct CDR3 sequences, 44% seen once. Sequences were obtained from blood. The receptor set was obtained from a girl between 10 and 17 years old with multiple sclerosis. CDR3s include the opening cysteine and the closing phenylalanine or tryptophan. The D gene is left open where the match is weak. Some rows mark clone size as missing; the rest say once, few, many or name a class of expanded clone.

v_call	clone_size	j_call	d_call	cdr3_nt	cdr3_aa
TRBV7-2	-	TRBJ2-5	-	TGTGCCAGCAGCTTAGCCCAGCGGGAGACCCAGTACTTC	CASSLAQRETQYF
TRBV12-3/TRBV12-4	-	TRBJ2-3	-	TGTGCCAGCAGTTTAGCCGGGACACACGGTCCTGGAGATACGCAGTATTTT	CASSLAGTHGPGDTQYF
TRBV6-4	-	TRBJ2-2	TRBD1	TGTGCCAGCAGTGGACAGGGGACCGGGGAGCTGTTTTTT	CASSGQGTGELFF
TRBV29-1	-	TRBJ2-5	-	TGCAGCGTCGTCCACGGGGGTAGGGAGACCCAGTACTTC	CSVVHGGRETQYF
TRBV6-5	few	TRBJ2-1	TRBD2	TGTGCCAGCAGTTACTCGAGTCCCACGCGGGGGGGACCTAGAAGGGCGAAGTTCTTC	CASSYSSPTRGGPRRAKFF
TRBV12-3/TRBV12-4	few	TRBJ2-7	-	TGTGCCAGCAGCAATACAGGGTCAGTTGGCGAGCAGTACTTC	CASSNTGSVGEQYF
TRBV6-5	few	TRBJ2-5	-	TGTGCCAGCAATTCAGGGTCGGAGCAGTACTTC	CASNSGSEQYF
TRBV4-2	-	TRBJ2-3	-	TGTGCCAGCAGCCAAGGCTGGCGGTCCAGCACAGATACGCAGTATTTT	CASSQGWRSSTDTQYF
TRBV29-1	few	TRBJ2-1	TRBD2	TGCAGCGTTGAAGTACTAGCGGGGGCGAGCTCCTACAATGAGCAGTTCTTC	CSVEVLAGASSYNEQFF
TRBV12-3/TRBV12-4	few	TRBJ1-1	-	TGTGCCAGCAGTTTGAGACAGGCCCCTGAAGCTTTCTTT	CASSLRQAPEAFF
TRBV6-4	many	TRBJ2-1	TRBD2	TGTGCCAGCAGTGAAGCGGGAGTTAATGAGCAGTTCTTC	CASSEAGVNEQFF
TRBV7-2	once	TRBJ2-1	TRBD2	TGTGCCAGCAGTCCATTCTACGGGGGGGAGGGGGATGAGCAGTTCTTC	CASSPFYGGEGDEQFF
TRBV12-3/TRBV12-4	-	TRBJ2-1	TRBD2	TGTGCCAGCAGTTTAGGGAGTAGCGGGAGGAGAGATGAGCAGTTCTTC	CASSLGSSGRRDEQFF
TRBV3-1	-	TRBJ2-1	TRBD2	TGTGCCAGCAGCCAGGGACTAGCGCCCTACAATGAGCAGTTCTTC	CASSQGLAPYNEQFF
TRBV12-3/TRBV12-4	-	TRBJ2-3	-	TGTGCCAGCAGCCTACAGCGGGCAGATGCGCAGTATTTT	CASSLQRADAQYF
TRBV20-1	few	TRBJ2-7	-	TGCAGTGCTAGAGATTTACCACACCAGTACTTC	CSARDLPHQYF
TRBV29-1	-	TRBJ2-2	-	TGCAGCGTGCTCAGGGACACCGGGGAGCTGTTTTTT	CSVLRDTGELFF
TRBV10-3	-	TRBJ2-6	-	TGTGCCATCAGTGAGTCCGGGGGAGCTGGGGCCAACGTCCTGACTTTC	CAISESGGAGANVLTF
TRBV20-1	-	TRBJ2-6	TRBD2	TGCAGTGCCTTGGGGGGGGCTGGGGCCAACGTCCTGACTTTC	CSALGGAGANVLTF
TRBV5-1	-	TRBJ2-4	-	TGCGCCAGCAGCCCCTCCGGGACAGCCAAAAACATTCAGTACTTC	CASSPSGTAKNIQYF
TRBV15	-	TRBJ2-3	TRBD2	TGTGCCACCAGCAGTAGGACTAGTGGAGATACGCAGTATTTT	CATSSRTSGDTQYF
TRBV2	-	TRBJ2-1	TRBD1	TGTGCCAGCGCGGGACAGGGTTTCAATGAGCAGTTCTTC	CASAGQGFNEQFF
TRBV20-1	-	TRBJ2-5	TRBD2	TGCAGTGCTAGCGTACCTAGCGGGAGTCGTGAGACCCAGTACTTC	CSASVPSGSRETQYF